Below are 29 T cell receptor beta chains sequenced from a single sample in a study of T-cell reconstitution after alpha-beta-depleted transplantation in children. TCRbeta library preparation incorporated unique molecular identifiers. A single record per CDR3 protein comes from TCRdb applying MiXCR to the PCR reads. The table shows some 530,000 distinct CDR3 sequences, with around an eighth occurring only once. Sequences were derived from PBMCs from the stem cell graft donor, sampled from the stem cell graft. The receptors were sampled from a human donor who donated a stem cell graft to a child with combined immunodeficiency.

The sample holds many counts of this clonotype. The V call is TRBV5-1, the J call TRBJ2-1; 7 bases match TRBD1. Germline CDR1 is SGHRS and CDR2 is YFSETQ. The CDR3 is 15 residues long. Unmatched junction bases numbered 12, after V lost 4 bases and J lost 8 bases. The CDR3 DNA reads TGCGCCAGCAGCCCGGGACAGACCATTAGGGATGAGCAGTTCTTC. It encodes CASSPGQTIRDEQFF.

CDR3: CASSLVSSSVSTDTQYF. As DNA, the CDR3 is TGTGCCAGCAGCTTAGTTTCGAGCTCAGTGAGCACAGATACGCAGTATTTT. The chain recombines TRBV11-2 with TRBJ2-3; D is uncertain. This CDR3 region has 17 residues. Germline V CDR1 and CDR2: SGHAT, FQNNGV. V lost 1 base, J lost 0 bases, and 14 bases lay in between.

A few counts support this clonotype. The chain links TRBV11-2 to TRBJ2-1; 9 nucleotides align to TRBD1. The length of the CDR3 is 15 residues. With 4 bases clipped from V and 6 bases from J, the junction kept 7 bases outside the gene matches. Germline CDR1 SGHAT, CDR2 FQNNGV. The CDR3, as DNA: TGTGCCAGCAGCTCCTACGGGACAGGGCTCAATGAGCAGTTCTTC. It translates to CASSSYGTGLNEQFF.

This clonotype was recorded many times. This chain uses TRBV9 with TRBJ2-3; either TRBD1 or TRBD2 may supply D (5 bases each). V lost 2 bases and J lost 3, with 10 bases in between. CDR1 and CDR2 (germline): SGDLS, YYNGEE. This CDR3 has 14 residues. The CDR3 nucleotides read TGTGCCAGCAGCGTCGAGGGGTTGACAGATACGCAGTATTTT. This encodes CASSVEGLTDTQYF.

This clonotype was found many times. The rearrangement joins TRBV5-5 to TRBJ1-5; no firm D call. V was cut by 4 bases and J by 3 bases, with 8 bases left in between. Per germline, CDR1 SGHKS and CDR2 YYEKEE (reference sequence). This CDR3 is built from 13 residues. This CDR3 is CASSLYINQPQHF. The CDR3 bases are TGTGCCAGCAGCCTATACATCAATCAGCCCCAGCATTTT.

This clonotype occurred many times. The rearrangement joins TRBV3-1 to TRBJ2-1, with D possibly called TRBD1 or TRBD2 (5 bases each). V lost 4 bases to trimming and J lost 1 base, with 14 bases between them. The germline V gene encodes CDR1 LGHDT and CDR2 YNNKEL (reference sequence). The CDR3 spans 16 residues. CDR3 residues: CASSPWGRGSYNEQFF. The CDR3 DNA follows: TGTGCCAGCAGCCCTTGGGGGAGAGGTTCCTACAATGAGCAGTTCTTC.

This chain uses TRBV11-2 with TRBJ2-1; 14 nucleotides line up with TRBD2. The CDR3 consists of 18 residues. With V trimmed by 1 base and J by 9 bases, 11 bases remained unmatched. CDR1 and CDR2 from the germline V gene are SGHAT and FQNNGV. The CDR3 region is CASSLVEATSGGAGEQFF. The CDR3 coding sequence is TGTGCCAGCAGCTTAGTCGAAGCGACTAGCGGGGGGGCCGGTGAGCAGTTCTTC.

The rearrangement joins TRBV20-1 to TRBJ2-3; TRBD2 is a possible D gene (6 bases). The germline V gene encodes CDR1 DFQATT and CDR2 SNEGSKA (reference sequence). The CDR3 has 13 residues. Trimming removed 6 bases from V and 5 bases from J, with 15 bases in between. The CDR3 DNA sequence: TGCAGTGCCCCGGGACTCGGAAAAGATACGCAGTATTTT. This translates into CSAPGLGKDTQYF.

This chain connects TRBV7-9 to TRBJ2-2; D gene ambiguous. This CDR3 spans 14 amino acids. V was shortened by 3 bases and J by 6 bases, with 11 bases between the two germline ends. Germline V gene sequence: CDR1 SEHNR, CDR2 FQNEAQ (reference sequence). The CDR3 DNA is TGTGCCAGCAGCTTCGGCGGCCTCCCCGGGGAGCTGTTTTTT. This codes for CASSFGGLPGELFF.

This clonotype was counted ten times or more. The V and J genes are TRBV20-1 and TRBJ2-5, with 9 bases aligning to TRBD1. The CDR3 runs to 14 residues. In germline, CDR1 is DFQATT, CDR2 SNEGSKA (reference sequence). With 1 base clipped from V and 2 bases from J, the junction kept 2 bases outside the gene matches. The CDR3 region is CSARAGQGQETQYF. The DNA for the CDR3 is TGCAGTGCTAGAGCGGGACAGGGACAAGAGACCCAGTACTTC.

With respect to this clonotype: A much larger clone lies one base from this, so it may be a read error. This rearrangement joins TRBV4-3 to TRBJ2-1, with TRBD2 matching 7 bases. Germline V gene data show CDR1 as LGHNA and CDR2 as YSLEER. Trimming took 0 bases from V and 8 from J; bases not matched to a gene: 7. The CDR3 is made up of 15 amino acids. The CDR3 DNA reads TGCGCCAGCAGCCAAGATCCCGGGAGGTGGGATGAGCAGTTCTTC. Amino acid sequence: CASSQDPGRWDEQFF.

The V and J genes are TRBV29-1 and TRBJ1-3, with 8 bases that match TRBD1. This CDR3 has 13 residues. The V and J ends lost 4 bases and 3 bases, in that order; junction bases with no gene match: 2. Germline CDR1 reads SQVTM; CDR2 reads ANQGSEA. The chain's CDR3 is CSVGTGLGNTIYF. The DNA of the CDR3 is TGCAGCGTTGGGACAGGGCTTGGAAACACCATATATTTT.

This clonotype was recorded many times. This sequence joins TRBV7-9 and TRBJ2-7; 9 bases map to TRBD1. This CDR3 contains 15 residues. J gave up 3 bases and V 5 bases, and 8 bases lay outside the gene matches. CDR1 SEHNR and CDR2 FQNEAQ come from the germline V gene (reference sequence). CDR3 DNA sequence: TGTGCCAGCAGCCTGGGACAGGGACAGCTCTACGAGCAGTACTTC. It encodes CASSLGQGQLYEQYF.

This clonotype turned up a few times. The chain uses TRBV12-3 or TRBV12-4 and TRBJ2-4, with TRBD2 matching 12 bases. Trimming removed 8 bases from V and 9 bases from J; junction bases left unmatched: 5. The CDR3 spans 13 residues. CDR3: CASGPSGGAIQYF. The DNA for the CDR3 is TGTGCCAGCGGGCCTAGCGGGGGGGCCATTCAGTACTTC.

Concerning this clonotype itself: This may stem from a read error, because a much larger clone lies one nucleotide away. The chain employs TRBV7-2 and TRBJ1-1; the D gene is possibly TRBD1 (5 bases). The length of the CDR3 is 14 residues. V lost 3 bases and J lost 4, with 12 bases in between. Germline loops: CDR1 SGHTA, CDR2 FQGNSA. CDR3 sequence (DNA): TGTGCCAGCAGCTTGTTCGGGACCAGCACTGAAGCTTTCTTT. Residues: CASSLFGTSTEAFF.

This clonotype was detected many times. This chain connects TRBV10-3 to TRBJ2-5, with D tentatively TRBD2 (5 bases). Germline CDR1 reads ENHRY; CDR2 reads SYGVKD. This CDR3 is built from 19 residues. The ends were cut back, 0 bases at V and 3 bases at J, with 23 bases in the middle. The chain's CDR3 is CAISESPPRTGNHKETQYF. The DNA of the CDR3 is TGTGCCATCAGTGAGTCACCACCGAGGACGGGGAACCACAAAGAGACCCAGTACTTC.

This clonotype was detected ten times or more. V gene TRBV12-3 or TRBV12-4 combines with J gene TRBJ1-3, with D hard to call. The CDR3 extends over 14 amino acids. V was clipped by 5 bases and J by 0 bases, with 8 bases between them. DNA of the CDR3: TGTGCCAGCAGTCCCTCCCTCTCTGGAAACACCATATATTTT. It is translated as CASSPSLSGNTIYF.

This clonotype came up many times. This sequence joins TRBV29-1 and TRBJ1-2, with 9 positions matching TRBD1. Per germline, CDR1 SQVTM and CDR2 ANQGSEA. This CDR3 is built from 14 residues. V trimming: 6 bases; J trimming: 3 bases; junction bases outside the gene matches: 8. Here the CDR3 reads CSVGTGSLDYGYTF. The CDR3 bases are TGCAGCGTAGGGACAGGGAGTTTGGACTATGGCTACACCTTC.

This clonotype was recorded many times. The chain has TRBV4-2 and TRBJ2-7, with 10 bases matching TRBD1. The germline CDR1 and CDR2 sequences are LGHNA and YNFKEQ. Trimming cost V 4 bases and J 7 bases; bases outside gene matches: 10. The CDR3 spans 15 residues. CDR3 coding DNA: TGTGCCAGCAGCCGAGGGACAGGGGTCGAAGGGGAGCAGTACTTC. Translation gives CASSRGTGVEGEQYF.

This chain connects TRBV14 to TRBJ1-2; TRBD1 aligns across 9 bases. V gave up 3 bases and J gave up 7 bases; unmatched junction bases: 12. The CDR3 runs 16 residues. CDR1 is SGHDN and CDR2 is FVKESK in the germline V gene. The CDR3 DNA is TGTGCCAGCAGCCAGTACCGGGACAGGGTCGGCGGTGGCTACACCTTC. It encodes CASSQYRDRVGGGYTF. Supplemented by reference TRBV14 and TRBJ1-2, the full variable domain reads EAGVTQFPSHSVIEKGQTVTLRCDPISGHDNLYWYRRVMGKEIKFLLHFVKESKQDESGMPNNRFLAERTGGTYSTLKVQPAELEDSGVYFCASSQYRDRVGGGYTFGSGTRLTVV.

The J gene is TRBJ1-5, the V gene TRBV12-3 or TRBV12-4; no definite D call. V was clipped by 0 bases and J by 6 bases, with 12 bases between them. This CDR3 contains 15 residues. The CDR3 DNA follows: TGTGCCAGCAGTTTAGCTGGGGAAACCGGTCAGCCCCAGCATTTT. Amino acids: CASSLAGETGQPQHF.

CDR3 DNA: TGTGCCAGCAGGCCTAACAGGGTCTACTACAATGAGCAGTTCTTC. It specifies CASRPNRVYYNEQFF. The chain couples TRBV12-3 or TRBV12-4 to TRBJ2-1, with D tentatively TRBD1 (6 bases). Trimming removed 6 bases at V and 3 bases at J, with 15 bases between. The CDR3 extends over 15 amino acids.

Concerning this clonotype itself: One base away lies a much larger clone, so this may be a sequencing read error. This rearrangement joins TRBV29-1 to TRBJ2-1; TRBD1 matches at 11 bases. Germline-derived CDR1 and CDR2 are SQVTM and ANQGSEA. The CDR3 length is 13 residues. This CDR3 reads CSVPGQGGNERFF. CDR3 DNA sequence: TGCAGCGTACCGGGACAGGGGGGTAATGAGCGGTTCTTC.

This clonotype was observed at least ten times. The V gene is TRBV20-1, the J gene TRBJ2-1; 13 bases align to TRBD2. The trim removed 6 bases at V and 9 bases at J, leaving 8 bases unmatched. Germline V lookup: CDR1 DFQATT, CDR2 SNEGSKA (reference sequence). The CDR3 consists of 14 residues. The CDR3 DNA is TGCAGTGCAGCCGGGACTAGCGGGGTGGTTGAGCAGTTCTTC. Its protein is CSAAGTSGVVEQFF.

The gene calls are TRBV6-2 or TRBV6-3 and TRBJ2-7, with 7 positions matching TRBD1. CDR3 length equals 12 residues. CDR1 is MNHEY and CDR2 is SVGEGT in the germline V gene. Trimming at V came to 4 bases and at J to 10 bases, leaving 7 bases not matched to a gene. The CDR3 DNA is TGTGCCAGCAGTTCCCGGACAGGTCTTCAGTACTTC. Amino acid sequence: CASSSRTGLQYF.

The chain is built from TRBV29-1 and TRBJ2-3; no definite D call. Trimming took 3 bases from V and 1 from J, leaving 11 bases between them. Per the germline V gene, CDR1 is SQVTM and CDR2 is ANQGSEA. CDR3 length: 14 residues. CDR3 protein: CSVELDARTDTQYF. In nucleotides, the CDR3 is TGCAGCGTTGAGCTGGACGCGCGCACAGATACGCAGTATTTT.

The chain carries TRBV9 and TRBJ2-7; perhaps TRBD2 as D (6 bases). Germline-derived CDR1 and CDR2 are SGDLS and YYNGEE. V was pared by 4 bases and J by 6 bases, with 17 bases between. The CDR3 runs 14 residues. The CDR3 spells CASSHSGLGLEQYF. The DNA of the CDR3 is TGTGCCAGCAGCCACAGCGGGCTAGGCCTCGAGCAGTACTTC.

This sequence joins TRBV12-3 or TRBV12-4 and TRBJ2-5; D remains unclear. V lost 3 bases, J lost 3 bases, and 11 bases lay in between. This CDR3 has 14 residues. Written as DNA, the CDR3 is TGTGCCAGCAGTTTGAGGCAACTGGAAGAGACCCAGTACTTC. It encodes CASSLRQLEETQYF.

This chain uses TRBV12-3 or TRBV12-4 with TRBJ2-7; 7 nucleotides agree with TRBD1. The CDR3 consists of 13 residues. V shed 5 bases and J 5 bases; nucleotides not matched to a gene: 6. CDR3 in amino acids: CASSPTGVDEQYF. Here the CDR3 DNA reads TGTGCCAGCAGTCCTACAGGGGTCGACGAGCAGTACTTC.